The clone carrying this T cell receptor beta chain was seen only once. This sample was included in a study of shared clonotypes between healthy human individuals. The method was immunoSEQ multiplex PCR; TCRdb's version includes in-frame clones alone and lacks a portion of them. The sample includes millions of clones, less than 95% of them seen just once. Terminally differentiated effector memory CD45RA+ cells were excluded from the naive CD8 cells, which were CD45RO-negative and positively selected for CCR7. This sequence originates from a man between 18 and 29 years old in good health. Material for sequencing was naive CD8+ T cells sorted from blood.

The CDR3 coding sequence is TGTGCCAGCAGTTTAGGACCGGGAGACTCAGAGGCTGAAGCTTTCTTT. Translating it yields CASSLGPGDSEAEAFF. The chain has TRBV27 and TRBJ1-1; D unresolved. The germline V gene has CDR1 MNHEY and CDR2 SMNVEV (reference sequence). Trimming left V 2 bases short and J 6 bases short, with 19 bases between. The length of the CDR3 is 16 residues.